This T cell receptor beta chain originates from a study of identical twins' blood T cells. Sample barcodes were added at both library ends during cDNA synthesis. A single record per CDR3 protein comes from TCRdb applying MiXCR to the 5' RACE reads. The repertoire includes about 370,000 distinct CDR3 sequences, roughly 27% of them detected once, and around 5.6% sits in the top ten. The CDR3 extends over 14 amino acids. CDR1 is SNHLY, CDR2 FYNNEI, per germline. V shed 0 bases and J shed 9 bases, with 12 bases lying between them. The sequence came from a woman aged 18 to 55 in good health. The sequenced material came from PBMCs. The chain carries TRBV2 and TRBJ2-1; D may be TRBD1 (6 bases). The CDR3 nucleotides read TGTGCCAGCAGTGAAGCTCCTAGAGGGGGTGAGCAGTTCTTC. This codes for CASSEAPRGGEQFF.